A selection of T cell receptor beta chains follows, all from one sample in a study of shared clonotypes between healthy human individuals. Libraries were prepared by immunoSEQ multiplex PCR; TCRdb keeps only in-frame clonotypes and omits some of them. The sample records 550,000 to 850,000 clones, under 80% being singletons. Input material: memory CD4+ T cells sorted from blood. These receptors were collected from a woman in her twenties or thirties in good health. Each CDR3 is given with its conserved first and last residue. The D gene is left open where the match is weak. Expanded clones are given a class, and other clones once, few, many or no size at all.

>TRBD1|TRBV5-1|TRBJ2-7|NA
CASSLGVGTGIYEQYF
TGCGCCAGCAGCTTGGGTGTGGGGACAGGGATCTACGAGCAGTACTTC
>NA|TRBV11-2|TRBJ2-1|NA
CASSLILRGNEQFF
TGTGCCAGCAGCTTAATTCTTCGGGGAAATGAGCAGTTCTTC
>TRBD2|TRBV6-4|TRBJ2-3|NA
CASSDSGRADTQYF
TGTGCCAGCAGCGATAGCGGGAGAGCGGATACGCAGTATTTT
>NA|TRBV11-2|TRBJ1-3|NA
CASSITSGNTIYF
TGTGCCAGCAGTATTACCTCTGGAAACACCATATATTTT
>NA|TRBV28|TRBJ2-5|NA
CASRSQRVGRETQYF
TGTGCCAGCAGATCCCAAAGAGTGGGTAGGGAGACCCAGTACTTC
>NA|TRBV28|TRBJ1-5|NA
CASSFGLRDSGNQPQHF
TGTGCCAGCAGTTTTGGTTTGAGGGATTCGGGCAATCAGCCCCAGCATTTT
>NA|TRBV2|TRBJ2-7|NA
CATQGAYEQYF
TGTGCCACCCAAGGGGCGTACGAGCAGTACTTC
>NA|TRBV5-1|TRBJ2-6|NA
CASSTGTRIAGANVLTF
TGCGCCAGTTCAACCGGGACACGCATCGCTGGGGCCAACGTCCTGACTTTC
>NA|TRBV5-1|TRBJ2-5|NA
CASSSSLGNQETQYF
TGCGCCAGCAGCTCTAGCTTGGGGAATCAAGAGACCCAGTACTTC
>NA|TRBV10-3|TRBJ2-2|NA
CAISELQGTGELFF
TGTGCCATCAGTGAGTTACAAGGGACCGGGGAGCTGTTTTTT
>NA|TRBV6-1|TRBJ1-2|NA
CASSVSPDRTNYGYTF
TGTGCCAGCAGTGTTTCCCCTGACCGGACTAACTATGGCTACACCTTC
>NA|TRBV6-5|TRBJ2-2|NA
CASSSLTGPTGELFF
TGTGCCAGCAGTTCTCTTACAGGGCCCACCGGGGAGCTGTTTTTT
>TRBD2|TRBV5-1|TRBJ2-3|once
CASSPGWGRATDTQYF
TGCGCCAGCAGCCCGGGATGGGGGAGGGCCACAGATACGCAGTATTTT
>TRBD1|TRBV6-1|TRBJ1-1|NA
CASSLDRMNTEAFF
TGTGCCAGCAGTTTGGACAGGATGAACACTGAAGCTTTCTTT
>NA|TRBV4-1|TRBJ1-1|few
CASSQDNSKRLAFF
TGCGCCAGCAGCCAAGATAATTCGAAGCGTTTGGCTTTCTTT
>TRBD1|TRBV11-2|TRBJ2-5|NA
CASSQRTGGYQETQYF
TGTGCCAGCAGCCAAAGGACAGGGGGCTACCAAGAGACCCAGTACTTC
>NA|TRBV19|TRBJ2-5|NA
CASQTTGDGGTQYF
TGTGCCAGCCAAACGACAGGCGATGGAGGGACCCAGTACTTC
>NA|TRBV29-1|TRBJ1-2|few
CSVSVGGNGYTF
TGCAGCGTGAGCGTGGGGGGGAACGGCTACACCTTC
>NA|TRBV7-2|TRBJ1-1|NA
CASSPVKGTEAFF
TGTGCCAGCAGCCCAGTAAAGGGCACTGAAGCTTTCTTT
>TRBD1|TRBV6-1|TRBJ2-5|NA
CASSLQGDRKTQYF
TGTGCCAGCAGTCTACAGGGGGATAGAAAGACCCAGTACTTC
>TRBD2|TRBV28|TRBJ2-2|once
CASRGWLAGDTGELFF
TGTGCCAGCCGGGGCTGGCTAGCGGGAGATACCGGGGAGCTGTTTTTT
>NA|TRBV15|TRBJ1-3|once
CATSRTLWGDQDTIYF
TGTGCCACCAGCAGGACCCTCTGGGGGGACCAGGACACCATATATTTT
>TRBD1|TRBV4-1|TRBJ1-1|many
CASSDLGGSNTEAFF
TGCGCCAGCAGCGATTTAGGGGGCAGTAACACTGAAGCTTTCTTT
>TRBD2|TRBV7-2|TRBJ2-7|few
CASSPLTSGRRAYEQYF
TGTGCCAGCAGCCCATTGACTAGCGGGAGGCGAGCCTACGAGCAGTACTTC
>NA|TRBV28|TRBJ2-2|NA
CASSPPVLSAGELFF
TGTGCCAGCAGTCCCCCAGTACTGAGCGCCGGGGAGCTGTTTTTT
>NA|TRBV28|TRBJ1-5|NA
CASMSGADQPQHF
TGTGCCAGCATGTCTGGGGCGGATCAGCCCCAGCATTTT
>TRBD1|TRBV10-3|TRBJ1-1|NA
CAISEYGQGERKAFF
TGTGCCATCAGTGAGTATGGGCAGGGGGAAAGGAAAGCTTTCTTT
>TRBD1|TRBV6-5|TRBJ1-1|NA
CASRDTGAVTEAFF
TGTGCCAGCAGAGACACAGGGGCGGTTACTGAAGCTTTCTTT
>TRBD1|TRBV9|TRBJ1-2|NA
CASSKTGGYYGYTF
TGTGCCAGCAGCAAGACAGGGGGCTACTATGGCTACACCTTC
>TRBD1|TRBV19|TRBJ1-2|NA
CASSIPDRGRNGYTF
TGTGCCAGTAGTATACCCGACAGGGGACGGAATGGCTACACCTTC
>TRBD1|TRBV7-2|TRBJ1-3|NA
CASSKGTDWTGNTIYF
TGTGCCAGCAGCAAAGGGACAGACTGGACTGGAAACACCATATATTTT
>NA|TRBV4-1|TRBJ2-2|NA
CASSQDRGRGGTGELFF
TGCGCCAGCAGCCAAGATCGAGGAAGGGGAGGTACCGGGGAGCTGTTTTTT
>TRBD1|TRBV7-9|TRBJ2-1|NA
CASSLVRGNEQFF
TGTGCCAGCAGCTTAGTCAGGGGGAATGAGCAGTTCTTC
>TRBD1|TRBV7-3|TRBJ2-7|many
CASSPGQGGNEQYF
TGTGCCAGCAGCCCAGGACAGGGGGGGAACGAGCAGTACTTC
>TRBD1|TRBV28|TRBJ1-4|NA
CASSLFGRGLTNEKLFF
TGTGCCAGCAGTTTATTCGGCAGGGGGCTAACTAATGAAAAACTGTTTTTT
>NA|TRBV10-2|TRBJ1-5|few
CASSEGRGNQPQHF
TGCGCCAGCAGTGAGGGGAGGGGCAATCAGCCCCAGCATTTT
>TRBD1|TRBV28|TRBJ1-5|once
CASRGQRGLASQPQHF
TGTGCCAGCAGGGGACAGCGGGGATTAGCAAGTCAGCCCCAGCATTTT
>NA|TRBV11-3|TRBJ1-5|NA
CASSLVRGTQPQHF
TGTGCCAGCAGCTTAGTCAGAGGGACTCAGCCCCAGCATTTT
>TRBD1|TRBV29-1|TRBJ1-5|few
CSVAAGGNNQPQHF
TGCAGCGTAGCGGCAGGGGGCAACAATCAGCCCCAGCATTTT
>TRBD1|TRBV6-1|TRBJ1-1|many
CASKRTGWDTEAFF
TGTGCCAGCAAACGGACAGGGTGGGACACTGAAGCTTTCTTT
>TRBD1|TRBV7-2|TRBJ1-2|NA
CASSSPGQPNYGYTF
TGTGCCAGCAGCTCCCCGGGACAGCCGAACTATGGCTACACCTTC